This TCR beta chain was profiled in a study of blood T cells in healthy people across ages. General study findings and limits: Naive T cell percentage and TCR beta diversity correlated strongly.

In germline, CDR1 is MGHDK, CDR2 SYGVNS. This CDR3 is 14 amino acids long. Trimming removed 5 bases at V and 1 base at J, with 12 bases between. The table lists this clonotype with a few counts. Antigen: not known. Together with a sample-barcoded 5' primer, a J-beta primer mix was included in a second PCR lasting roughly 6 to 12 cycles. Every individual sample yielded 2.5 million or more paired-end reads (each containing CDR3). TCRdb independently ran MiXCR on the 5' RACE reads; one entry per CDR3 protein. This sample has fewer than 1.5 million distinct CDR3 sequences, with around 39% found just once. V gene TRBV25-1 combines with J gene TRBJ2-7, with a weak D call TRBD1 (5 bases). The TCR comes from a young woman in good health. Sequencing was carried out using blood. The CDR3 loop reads CASSKSAGSYEQYF. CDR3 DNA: TGTGCCAGCAGTAAGAGCGCAGGGTCCTACGAGCAGTACTTC.